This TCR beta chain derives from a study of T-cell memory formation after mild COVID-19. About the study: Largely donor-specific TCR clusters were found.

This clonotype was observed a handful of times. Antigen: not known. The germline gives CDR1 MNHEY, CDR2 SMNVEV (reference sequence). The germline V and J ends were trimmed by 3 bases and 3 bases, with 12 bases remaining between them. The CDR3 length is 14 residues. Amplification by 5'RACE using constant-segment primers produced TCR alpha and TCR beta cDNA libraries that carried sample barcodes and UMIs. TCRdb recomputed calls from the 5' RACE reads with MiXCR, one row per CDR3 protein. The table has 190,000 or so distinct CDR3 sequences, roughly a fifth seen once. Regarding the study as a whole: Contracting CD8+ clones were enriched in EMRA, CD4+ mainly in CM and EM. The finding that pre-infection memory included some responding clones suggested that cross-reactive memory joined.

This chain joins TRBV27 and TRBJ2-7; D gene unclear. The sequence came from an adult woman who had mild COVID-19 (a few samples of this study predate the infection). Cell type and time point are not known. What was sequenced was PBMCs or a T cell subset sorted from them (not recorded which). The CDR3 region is CASSFPTGNYEQYF. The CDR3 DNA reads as TGTGCCAGCAGTTTTCCGACGGGTAACTACGAGCAGTACTTC.